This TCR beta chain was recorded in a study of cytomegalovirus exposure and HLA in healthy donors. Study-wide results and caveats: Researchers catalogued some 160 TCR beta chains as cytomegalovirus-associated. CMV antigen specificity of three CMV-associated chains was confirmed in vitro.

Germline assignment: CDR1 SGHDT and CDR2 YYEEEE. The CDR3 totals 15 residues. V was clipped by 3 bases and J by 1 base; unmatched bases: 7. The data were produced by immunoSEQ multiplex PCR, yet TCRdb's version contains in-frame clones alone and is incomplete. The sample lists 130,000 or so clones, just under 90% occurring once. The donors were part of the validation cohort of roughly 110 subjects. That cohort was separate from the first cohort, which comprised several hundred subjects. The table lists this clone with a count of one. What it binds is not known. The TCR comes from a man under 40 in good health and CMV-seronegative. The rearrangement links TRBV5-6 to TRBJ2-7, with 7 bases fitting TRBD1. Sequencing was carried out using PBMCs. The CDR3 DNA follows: TGTGCCAGCAGCTCGACCGGGACAGAATCCTACGAGCAGTACTTC. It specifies CASSSTGTESYEQYF.